This T cell receptor beta chain derives from a study of T cell repertoires in ileal Crohn's disease. Study background: Median disease duration was approximately eight years; about 37% smoked at surgery. Biopsies of the neoterminal ileum at postoperative colonoscopy form M6 samples.

This sample's time point: neoterminal ileum biopsy at postoperative endoscopy, about 6 months after surgery. TCRdb's table, derived via immunoSEQ multiplex PCR, lists solely in-frame clones and lacks some. This table has about 59,000 clones, 85% to 90% appearing once. Details on this clone: Its antigen is as yet unknown.

Overall study findings and caveats: High-frequency clones were more common in sorted CD8 than CD4 cells. Endoscopy was done a median approximately 7.4 months after surgery.

This CDR3 is 13 amino acids long. Germline values: CDR1 MNHEY, CDR2 SMNVEV (reference sequence). V was trimmed by 7 bases and J by 3 bases, leaving 13 bases between them. Sequencing was carried out using ileal tissue. The sequence came from an adult with Crohn's disease. V and J are TRBV27 and TRBJ2-7; unclear D gene. CDR3 sequence: CASTSGSNYEQYF. Written as DNA, the CDR3 is TGTGCCAGCACAAGTGGCAGTAACTACGAGCAGTACTTC.